This T cell receptor beta chain originates from a study of blood T cell repertoires in COVID-19. Study-wide context: Researchers got acute and convalescent COVID-19 samples from the United States, Italy and Spain.

V shed 4 bases, J shed 7 bases, and the junction held 12 bases outside the gene matches. There are 16 residues in the CDR3. Per the germline V gene, CDR1 is SGHNT and CDR2 is YYREEE (reference sequence). Clones were sequenced by immunoSEQ multiplex PCR, and TCRdb holds only the in-frame ones, with some missing. The top ten hold 15% to 20% of the sample, which has about 130,000 clones, about 86% seen once. This sequence was found in a woman aged 45-65 years who had recovered from COVID-19. Sequences were obtained from peripheral blood. The V gene is TRBV5-4, the J gene TRBJ2-2; 8 bases fit TRBD2. The CDR3 here is CASSLGGSGRGGELFF. The CDR3 nucleotides read TGTGCCAGCAGCCTGGGCGGAAGCGGGAGAGGCGGGGAGCTGTTTTTT.